The rows below give T cell receptor beta chains drawn from one sample of a study of cytomegalovirus exposure and HLA in healthy donors. The assay was immunoSEQ multiplex PCR, and TCRdb's table has in-frame clones only and misses some. The sample holds under 200,000 clones, more than 60% seen once. Sequencing was carried out using PBMCs. These receptors were taken from a man aged 35 to 55 in good health and CMV-seronegative. CDR3s include the opening cysteine and the closing phenylalanine or tryptophan. The D gene is left open where the match is weak. Clone sizes are given selectively: once, few, many, or a class where the clone is expanded.

clone_size	v_call	j_call	d_call	cdr3_nt	cdr3_aa
few	TRBV12-5	TRBJ1-2	TRBD1	TGTGCTAGTGGTTTGAAACTCTCGACAGGGCCAGCGTCTGGCTACACCTTC	CASGLKLSTGPASGYTF
-	TRBV6-1	TRBJ2-1	-	TGTGCCAGCAGTGAAGCGGAGAGCGAGCAGTTCTTC	CASSEAESEQFF
-	TRBV6-1	TRBJ1-5	-	TGTGCCAGCAGTGAACCGTTACCCGGGGGGGATCAGCCCCAGCATTTT	CASSEPLPGGDQPQHF
-	TRBV11-3	TRBJ2-5	-	TGTGCCAGCAGCTCTGGGACTGGAGAGACCCAGTACTTC	CASSSGTGETQYF
-	TRBV19	TRBJ2-2	TRBD1	TGTGCCAGTAGGAGGGGGCAGGGCACCGGGGAGCTGTTTTTT	CASRRGQGTGELFF
-	TRBV7-9	TRBJ2-7	-	TGTGCCAGCAGCTCAGGTCTGGGTCTCGAGCAGTACTTC	CASSSGLGLEQYF
-	TRBV4-2	TRBJ2-7	-	TGTGCCAGCAGCCCGAGGACACAAACCTACGAGCAGTACTTC	CASSPRTQTYEQYF
once	TRBV5-4	TRBJ2-1	-	TGTGCCAGCAGCTTGGAAGGAGATAGAGGTGAGCAGTTCTTC	CASSLEGDRGEQFF
-	TRBV11-3	TRBJ1-1	-	TGTGCCAGCAGCCGCGGGGGGGACACTGAAGCTTTCTTT	CASSRGGDTEAFF
-	TRBV5-6	TRBJ2-7	-	TGTGCCAGCAGCTTGCCAGGAGACTACGAGCAGTACTTC	CASSLPGDYEQYF
few	TRBV18	TRBJ2-3	TRBD2	TGTGCCAGCTCACCCCCAGGCGGGGGGACATTCACAGATACGCAGTATTTT	CASSPPGGGTFTDTQYF
-	TRBV5-1	TRBJ2-7	-	TGCGCCAGCAGCTTGGTGACACCTAACAATTACGAGCAGTACTTC	CASSLVTPNNYEQYF
few	TRBV5-1	TRBJ2-7	TRBD1	TGCGCCAGCAGCTTGGAATCTTGGGACAGGGGGCTCTACGAGCAGTACTTC	CASSLESWDRGLYEQYF
-	TRBV21-1	TRBJ1-5	-	TGTGCCAGCAGCAACCGACAGAGTAGCAATCAGCCCCAGCATTTT	CASSNRQSSNQPQHF
once	TRBV30	TRBJ1-3	-	TGTGCCTGGAGTAGAGGGCCGGGAAACACCATATATTTT	CAWSRGPGNTIYF
-	TRBV2	TRBJ1-4	TRBD1	TGTGCCAGCAGTGAAACGGGGGAGAGGGACAGGGGAGGACCTAATGAAAAACTGTTTTTT	CASSETGERDRGGPNEKLFF
-	TRBV7-3	TRBJ1-1	TRBD1	TGTGCCAGCAGGCCCAGGGGGCGGCTGACTGAAGCTTTCTTT	CASRPRGRLTEAFF
once	TRBV7-9	TRBJ1-2	-	TGTGCCAGCAGTACCCTGCCGAGGGGGGGCCTCACTAACTATGGCTACACCTTC	CASSTLPRGGLTNYGYTF
once	TRBV27	TRBJ2-7	TRBD2	TGTGCCAGCAGCCCAGCCCACTCCCGACTAGCGGGGGAATCCTACGAGCAGTACTTC	CASSPAHSRLAGESYEQYF
-	TRBV6-1	TRBJ1-5	-	TGTGCCAGCAGGACTTACAGGGAACGGGAACAGCCCCAGCATTTT	CASRTYREREQPQHF
few	TRBV5-1	TRBJ1-1	-	TGCGCCAGCAGCTCAAGATCGGGGGACACTGAAGCTTTCTTT	CASSSRSGDTEAFF
-	TRBV5-6	TRBJ1-2	-	TGTGCCAGCTACCAAGGGGGACCCGGAGGCTACACCTTC	CASYQGGPGGYTF
-	TRBV29-1	TRBJ1-3	TRBD1	TGCAGCGTTCCCGGGACAGGGCAAAACACCATATATTTT	CSVPGTGQNTIYF
few	TRBV6-6	TRBJ1-2	TRBD1	TGTGCCAGCAGTCATTTACAGGGGGCATATGGCTACACCTTC	CASSHLQGAYGYTF
-	TRBV19	TRBJ1-2	TRBD1	TGTGCCAGTAGACCCGGGACAGGGGGTAACTATGGCTACACCTTC	CASRPGTGGNYGYTF
-	TRBV21-1	TRBJ2-7	-	TGTGCCAGCAGCAAAGCATCTTTGAGGGCTAGCGGGGGGCCTACCTACGAGCAGTACTTC	CASSKASLRASGGPTYEQYF
-	TRBV9	TRBJ1-4	-	TGTGCCAGCAGCGTAGAGGCCACAGGGTGGACTAATGAAAAACTGTTTTTT	CASSVEATGWTNEKLFF
once	TRBV5-1	TRBJ2-3	TRBD1	TGCGCCAGCAGCGGACAGGGGGCGAGGAGTGGAGTCGCAGATACGCAGTATTTT	CASSGQGARSGVADTQYF
-	TRBV5-4	TRBJ2-3	-	TGTGCCAGCAGCCGTCAGGGGGATACGCAGTATTTT	CASSRQGDTQYF
-	TRBV19	TRBJ1-2	-	TGTGCCAGTAGAGTGGCCGGGATCGGGTATGGCTACACCTTC	CASRVAGIGYGYTF
-	TRBV2	TRBJ2-3	TRBD2	TGTGCCAGCAGTGAAGAGGCGGGGGATCTCACAGATACGCAGTATTTT	CASSEEAGDLTDTQYF
-	TRBV7-9	TRBJ2-7	TRBD2	TGTTCCAGCAGCTTGGGACTAGTGGGAGGGCAGTACTTC	CSSSLGLVGGQYF
-	TRBV30	TRBJ2-3	TRBD2	TGTGCCTGGAGGGCTAGCGGGGGGGGGAATACGCAGTATTTT	CAWRASGGGNTQYF
-	TRBV5-1	TRBJ2-7	TRBD1	TGCGCCAGCAGCTTGACTCCCTCGACGACACAGGGGGTAAACTCCTACGAGCAGTACTTC	CASSLTPSTTQGVNSYEQYF
-	TRBV6-1	TRBJ1-6	-	TGTGCCAGCATGGCGGGACCATATAGTTCACCCCTCCACTTT	CASMAGPYSSPLHF
once	TRBV11-2	TRBJ2-7	TRBD1	TGTGCCAGCAGCTTGGGGGACAGCTCTTACGAGCAGTACTTC	CASSLGDSSYEQYF
-	TRBV11-2	TRBJ2-7	-	TGTGCCAGCAGCTTGGGCAGCCTCGAGCAGTACTTC	CASSLGSLEQYF
-	TRBV7-2	TRBJ1-1	-	TGTGCCAGCAAGGAACAGGGATTGAACACTGAAGCTTTCTTT	CASKEQGLNTEAFF
-	TRBV30	TRBJ2-5	-	TGTGCCTGGATAAAAAGGGGGGAGACCCAGTACTTC	CAWIKRGETQYF
-	TRBV6-6	TRBJ2-5	-	TGTGCCAGCAGTTACTCCGCCTCGGGAGAGACCCAGTACTTC	CASSYSASGETQYF
-	TRBV7-3	TRBJ2-1	TRBD2	TGTGCCAGCAGCTTAGGTCCTAGCGGGGGGCCACACAATGAGCAGTTCTTC	CASSLGPSGGPHNEQFF
few	TRBV9	TRBJ2-2	TRBD2	TGTGCCAGCAGCGTAGGTCTAGCGGGGGCGGGGACCGGGGAGCTGTTTTTT	CASSVGLAGAGTGELFF
-	TRBV12-2	TRBJ2-1	-	TGTGCAAGTCGCTCCCTTTCGGGCGGGGCGGAATACAATGAGCAGTTCTTC	CASRSLSGGAEYNEQFF
-	TRBV15	TRBJ2-6	TRBD1	TGTGCCACCAGCATGAGGGACAGGGGGCCTGGGGCCAACGTCCTGACTTTC	CATSMRDRGPGANVLTF
-	TRBV9	TRBJ2-5	-	TGTGCCAGCAGCGTAGAGGTGGGCTTGAAAGAGACCCAGTACTTC	CASSVEVGLKETQYF
-	TRBV6-6	TRBJ2-3	TRBD1	TGTGCCAGCAGTACAGGGGGAGATACGCAGTATTTT	CASSTGGDTQYF
-	TRBV28	TRBJ1-5	-	TGTGCCAGCAGTTTAAGCCCAGGGTTCGGGAGTTTGGATCAGCCCCAGCATTTT	CASSLSPGFGSLDQPQHF
-	TRBV5-1	TRBJ1-4	TRBD1	TGCGCCAGCAGCTCCTCCGGGACAGCAACTAATGAAAAACTGTTTTTT	CASSSSGTATNEKLFF
-	TRBV5-1	TRBJ1-2	-	TGCGCCAGCAGCACAGGGTCCCTAGACTATGGCTACACCTTC	CASSTGSLDYGYTF
-	TRBV4-1	TRBJ2-7	-	TGCGCCAGCAGCCAGGAGGACAGAGAGAGTTACGAGCAGTACTTC	CASSQEDRESYEQYF
-	TRBV6-5	TRBJ1-2	TRBD1	TGTGCCAGCAGTTACATTGACAGCAGGGGGCGTAGCTACACCTTC	CASSYIDSRGRSYTF
-	TRBV27	TRBJ2-7	-	TGTGCCAGCAGTTTAAGCGGGGTGACGGGGGCAGGGCTCGCCTACGAGCAGTACTTC	CASSLSGVTGAGLAYEQYF
few	TRBV6-5	TRBJ2-7	-	TGTGCCACGACAGGTTCTAACGAGCAGTACTTC	CATTGSNEQYF
-	TRBV5-6	TRBJ2-7	-	TGTGCCAGCAGCTTGGTCCGACAGGCCCCCTACGAGCAGTACTTC	CASSLVRQAPYEQYF